This is a list of T cell receptor beta chains from one sample in a study of blood T cells in healthy people across ages. One entry per CDR3 protein, called by TCRdb with MiXCR from the 5' RACE reads. The sample shows 580,000 or so distinct CDR3 sequences, about 45% of them seen only once. The sequenced sample was blood. These receptors originate from an elderly man in good health. Each CDR3 is given with its conserved first and last residue. The D gene is left open where the match is weak. Rows give clone size only sometimes, using once, few, many, or a class for an expanded clone.

v_call,clone_size,j_call,d_call,cdr3_aa,cdr3_nt
TRBV7-9,-,TRBJ2-5,-,CASSLDLGRAYEQYF,TGTGCCAGCAGCTTAGACCTAGGTCGGGCCTATGAGCAGTACTTC
TRBV6-2/TRBV6-3,-,TRBJ1-2,-,CASSLRDYSYTF,TGTGCCAGCAGTCTCAGGGACTATAGCTACACCTTC
TRBV19,few,TRBJ2-5,TRBD2,CASSTGAGGQETQYF,TGTGCCAGTAGTACCGGAGCGGGGGGGCAAGAGACCCAGTACTTC
TRBV7-8,few,TRBJ2-3,TRBD1,CASSTNRQGADTQYF,TGTGCCAGCAGCACCAATAGACAGGGGGCAGATACGCAGTATTTT
TRBV3-1,-,TRBJ2-1,TRBD2,CASSQATSGQGDEQFF,TGTGCCAGCAGCCAAGCGACTAGCGGGCAAGGGGATGAGCAGTTCTTC
TRBV27,-,TRBJ1-1,-,CASSVRVSNTEAFF,TGTGCCAGCAGTGTAAGGGTTTCGAACACTGAAGCTTTCTTT
TRBV20-1,-,TRBJ1-1,TRBD1,CSALRDRGTEAFF,TGCAGTGCTCTCCGGGACAGGGGGACTGAAGCTTTCTTT
TRBV20-1,-,TRBJ2-3,TRBD2,CSASGAGGPTDTQYF,TGCAGTGCTAGCGGTGCGGGGGGACCCACAGATACGCAGTATTTT
TRBV9,few,TRBJ1-1,-,CASSVMSGNTEAFF,TGTGCCAGCAGCGTAATGTCAGGGAACACTGAAGCTTTCTTT
TRBV12-3/TRBV12-4,few,TRBJ2-5,-,CASSKATEYQETQYF,TGTGCCAGCAGTAAGGCAACAGAGTACCAAGAGACCCAGTACTTC
TRBV6-2/TRBV6-3,many,TRBJ2-7,TRBD2,CASRAGGTTYEQYF,TGTGCCAGCAGAGCGGGAGGCACTACCTACGAGCAGTACTTC
TRBV10-2,-,TRBJ2-5,TRBD2,CASSGTSGSSKTQYF,TGCGCCAGCAGCGGGACTAGCGGGAGTAGCAAGACCCAGTACTTC
TRBV5-1,-,TRBJ2-7,-,CASKFHRAMDEQYF,TGCGCCAGCAAATTCCACAGGGCGATGGATGAGCAGTACTTC
TRBV6-6,-,TRBJ1-2,-,CASSPDTGRHGYTF,TGTGCCAGCAGCCCCGACACAGGGCGGCATGGCTACACCTTC
TRBV7-2,few,TRBJ2-1,TRBD2,CASSLEPAGGYNEQFF,TGTGCCAGCAGCTTAGAACCGGCGGGGGGGTACAATGAGCAGTTCTTC
TRBV3-1,-,TRBJ2-3,-,CASSQDQGVSTDTQYF,TGTGCCAGCAGCCAAGATCAAGGGGTTAGCACAGATACGCAGTATTTT
TRBV7-9,few,TRBJ2-7,-,CASSGRGFYEQYF,TGTGCCAGCAGCGGACGGGGGTTCTACGAGCAGTACTTC
TRBV6-5,many,TRBJ2-5,-,CASQGTTEETQYF,TGTGCCAGCCAGGGTACGACGGAAGAGACCCAGTACTTC
TRBV28,-,TRBJ2-2,-,CASSPVANTGELFF,TGTGCCAGCAGCCCGGTCGCGAACACCGGGGAGCTGTTTTTT
TRBV11-2,-,TRBJ2-3,-,CASSLSHLGTDTQYF,TGTGCCAGCAGCCTATCTCACCTAGGCACAGATACGCAGTATTTT
TRBV6-6,many,TRBJ1-2,-,CASSYVADRNGYTF,TGTGCCAGCAGTTACGTGGCAGATCGGAATGGCTACACCTTC
TRBV29-1,-,TRBJ1-1,-,CSVSHLNTEAFF,TGCAGCGTGAGCCACTTGAACACTGAAGCTTTCTTT
TRBV2,-,TRBJ2-3,-,CASRPGPVDTQYF,TGTGCCAGCAGGCCCGGACCAGTAGATACGCAGTATTTT
TRBV3-1,-,TRBJ2-3,-,CASSQDELDTQYF,TGTGCCAGCAGCCAAGATGAATTAGATACGCAGTATTTT
TRBV5-1,few,TRBJ2-7,-,CASTGTYNEQYF,TGCGCCAGCACGGGCACGTACAATGAGCAGTACTTC
TRBV7-9,once,TRBJ2-4,TRBD2,CASSLLGGGLVGEQYF,TGTGCCAGCAGCTTATTGGGCGGGGGGCTTGTTGGTGAGCAGTACTTC
TRBV20-1,-,TRBJ2-3,TRBD2,CSASGGLLAGALSDTQYF,TGCAGTGCTAGCGGGGGCCTGCTAGCGGGAGCGTTGTCAGATACGCAGTATTTT
TRBV29-1,-,TRBJ2-2,-,CSVDGGQGLPGELFF,TGCAGCGTTGATGGGGGGCAGGGCCTCCCCGGGGAGCTGTTTTTT
TRBV18,-,TRBJ2-1,-,CASSTRGESYNEQFF,TGTGCCAGCTCAACCAGGGGGGAATCCTACAATGAGCAGTTCTTC
TRBV12-3/TRBV12-4,-,TRBJ2-3,TRBD1,CASSRTGLGTDTQYF,TGTGCCAGCAGTAGGACAGGGTTGGGCACAGATACGCAGTATTTT